This T cell receptor (beta chain) was captured by sequencing in a study of T-cell reconstitution after alpha-beta-depleted transplantation in children. Unique molecular identifiers were incorporated when the TCRbeta library was constructed. TCRdb called the PCR reads again in MiXCR, with one record for every CDR3 protein. The sample has roughly 500,000 distinct CDR3 sequences, about 30% seen once. This CDR3 spans 15 amino acids. CDR1 LGHNA and CDR2 YSLEER come from the germline V gene. Deletions cut 4 bases from V and 0 bases from J, with 12 bases between. Sequenced here: PBMCs from the stem cell graft donor, sampled from the stem cell graft. The chain joins TRBV4-3 to TRBJ2-5; possible D gene TRBD2, 5 bases. The sequence derives from a human donor who donated a stem cell graft to a child with aplastic anemia. The CDR3 spells CASSPSFPNQETQYF. The DNA of the CDR3 is TGCGCCAGCAGCCCTAGCTTCCCGAACCAAGAGACCCAGTACTTC.